The 21 T cell receptor beta chains given below trace back to one sample, sequenced in a study of persistence of HIV-infected CD4 T cells. Anti-CD3/anti-CD28 beads served as a nonspecific positive control stimulus. Sorting selected CD4+ T cells upregulating both CD40 ligand and CD69. What these receptors recognize is not known. Sequencing used immunoSEQ version 4 in survey mode. Sequenced by immunoSEQ multiplex PCR; TCRdb stores in-frame clones only, minus some. Of about 47,000 clones listed, 91% are singletons. Here the sequenced sample was CD4+ T cells sorted from PBMCs after approximately 20-hour stimulation, taken from a patient who received antiretroviral therapy. The origin of the receptors is an adult man with HIV who was CMV-seropositive.

The chain recombines TRBV5-1 with TRBJ2-1; tentatively, D is TRBD2 (5 bases). The CDR3 covers 13 residues. CDR1 SGHRS and CDR2 YFSETQ come from the germline V gene. The V and J ends lost 0 bases and 7 bases respectively, with 8 bases between them. CDR3 residues: CASSLVSGNEQFF. The CDR3 coding sequence is TGCGCCAGCAGCTTGGTCTCGGGGAATGAGCAGTTCTTC.

The chain uses TRBV7-2 and TRBJ1-3; tentative D call: TRBD1 (5 bases). Germline-derived CDR1 and CDR2 are SGHTA and FQGNSA. The CDR3 runs 14 residues. Trimming left V 5 bases short and J 11 bases short, with 19 bases between. The CDR3 here is CASSPGTANPAIYF. The CDR3 DNA is TGTGCCAGCAGCCCAGGGACGGCGAACCCCGCCATATATTTT.

The V call is TRBV12-5, the J call TRBJ2-7, with a possible D match to TRBD1 (6 bases). Trimming left V 0 bases short and J 2 bases short, with 11 bases between. Germline lookup yields CDR1 LGHNT and CDR2 FRNRAP. The CDR3 has 15 amino acids. The CDR3 here is CASGLVVGGTYEQYF. In DNA form, the CDR3 reads TGTGCTAGTGGTTTGGTAGTAGGGGGAACCTACGAGCAGTACTTC.

The rearrangement links TRBV19 to TRBJ1-5; D possibly corresponds to TRBD1 (5 bases). The CDR3 covers 16 residues. CDR1 and CDR2 from the germline V gene are LNHDA and SQIVND (reference sequence). The ends were cut back, 1 base at V and 0 bases at J, with 10 bases in the middle. CDR3 amino acids: CASSIVAGPSNQPQHF. For the CDR3, the DNA is TGTGCCAGTAGTATAGTGGCGGGGCCTAGCAATCAGCCCCAGCATTTT.

The rearrangement uses TRBV28 and TRBJ2-3, with D possibly being TRBD2 (6 bases). Trimming stripped 5 bases from V and 0 bases from J, with 9 bases between. Per germline, CDR1 MDHEN and CDR2 SYDVKM. CDR3 size: 14 residues. The CDR3 DNA reads as TGTGCCAGCAGTCCGCGGGGAAGCACAGATACGCAGTATTTT. It yields the protein CASSPRGSTDTQYF.

This chain joins TRBV7-2 and TRBJ2-2; D possibly corresponds to TRBD1 (5 bases). Germline CDR1 SGHTA, CDR2 FQGNSA. V was shortened by 7 bases and J by 2 bases, with 17 bases between the two germline ends. The length of the CDR3 is 16 residues. CDR3 DNA sequence: TGTGCCAGCAACCCTAATCCCACAGGAAACACCGGGGAGCTGTTTTTT. Its translation: CASNPNPTGNTGELFF.

This clone has only one observation. The chain recombines TRBV28 with TRBJ1-5; a possible D gene is TRBD1 (6 bases). Between the trimmed V and J ends, which lost 6 bases and 4 bases, there was a span of 13 bases. This CDR3 spans 14 amino acids. From germline, CDR1 is MDHEN and CDR2 SYDVKM. In DNA form, the CDR3 reads TGTGCCAGCAGCAAAGGACAGCCTAATCAGCCCCAGCATTTT. Protein product: CASSKGQPNQPQHF. Complete variable domain (other parts from reference TRBV28 and TRBJ1-5): DVKVTQSSRYLVKRTGEKVFLECVQDMDHENMFWYRQDPGLGLRLIYFSYDVKMKEKGDIPEGYSVSREKKERFSLILESASTNQTSMYLCASSKGQPNQPQHFGDGTRLSIL.

This chain uses TRBV5-1 with TRBJ1-6, with no clear D. V lost 2 bases to trimming and J lost 8 bases, with 11 bases between them. Germline loops: CDR1 SGHRS, CDR2 YFSETQ. This CDR3 contains 14 residues. The CDR3 region is CASSFGQDYSPLHF. The CDR3 nucleotides are TGCGCCAGCAGCTTCGGTCAGGACTATTCACCCCTCCACTTT.

CDR3: CSVGWGTNEQFF. In nucleotides, the CDR3 is TGCAGCGTTGGCTGGGGGACCAATGAGCAGTTCTTC. The chain recombines TRBV29-1 with TRBJ2-1; D possibly matches TRBD1 or TRBD2 (5 bases each). V shed 4 bases and J shed 6 bases, with 10 bases lying between them. The germline V gene has CDR1 SQVTM and CDR2 ANQGSEA. This CDR3 is built from 12 residues.

The chain employs TRBV10-3 and TRBJ2-2; 14 nucleotides agree with TRBD2. The CDR3 has 18 amino acids. V lost 8 bases to trimming and J lost 1 base; unmatched junction nucleotides: 9. Per germline, CDR1 ENHRY and CDR2 SYGVKD. In nucleotides, the CDR3 is TGTGCCATCCCCGCGACTAGCGGGGGGGCCGGGAACACCGGGGAGCTGTTTTTT. Its translation: CAIPATSGGAGNTGELFF.

In this sample, this clone turned up a few times. This chain uses TRBV10-1 with TRBJ2-3; the D gene is possibly TRBD1 (6 bases). This CDR3 has 17 residues. Trimming pared 0 bases from V and 0 bases from J, leaving 13 bases between. Germline CDR1 WNHNN, CDR2 SYGVQD (reference sequence). CDR3 nucleotides: TGCGCCAGCAGTGAGTCGGGGGCGCTTCCTAGCACAGATACGCAGTATTTT. The encoded protein is CASSESGALPSTDTQYF.

V and J are TRBV14 and TRBJ1-2; possible D gene TRBD1, 5 bases. CDR3 length: 15 residues. The V gene's germline CDR1 is SGHDN and CDR2 FVKESK. The ends were cut back, 1 base at V and 2 bases at J, with 11 bases in the middle. CDR3 nucleotide sequence: TGTGCCAGCAGCCAAGGGTCGACAGCGAACTATGGCTACACCTTC. Residues: CASSQGSTANYGYTF.

This clone turned up a few times. This chain connects TRBV3-1 (or the pseudogene TRBV3-2) to TRBJ2-7; no firm D call. The length of the CDR3 is 16 residues. Trimming took off 0 bases at V and 2 bases at J, with 14 bases between the two ends. CDR1 is LGHDT and CDR2 is YNNKEL in the germline V gene (reference sequence). The CDR3 coding sequence is TGTGCCAGCAGCCAAGATACCACGAATCCTACCTACGAGCAGTACTTC. Its protein is CASSQDTTNPTYEQYF.

The rearrangement links TRBV24-1 to TRBJ2-3, with 8 bases lining up with TRBD1. Per the germline V gene, CDR1 is KGHDR and CDR2 is SFDVKD. This CDR3 is built from 15 residues. Trimming removed 3 bases from V and 1 base from J; junction bases left unmatched: 2. CDR3 region: CATSDPGQGTDTQYF. CDR3 DNA sequence: TGTGCCACCAGTGATCCGGGACAGGGCACAGATACGCAGTATTTT.

The rearrangement uses TRBV19 and TRBJ1-5; the D gene is possibly TRBD1 (5 bases). The CDR3 contains 13 residues. Germline V gene lookup returns CDR1 LNHDA and CDR2 SQIVND (reference sequence). This CDR3 is CASGGYSNQPQHF. The CDR3 DNA sequence: TGTGCAAGCGGGGGTTATAGCAATCAGCCCCAGCATTTT.

The chain carries TRBV27 and TRBJ2-6; D not resolved. This CDR3 contains 14 residues. V was trimmed by 8 bases and J by 1 base, leaving 9 bases between them. Germline V gives CDR1 MNHEY, CDR2 SMNVEV (reference sequence). This CDR3 reads CASRLSSGANVLTF. The CDR3 DNA reads as TGTGCCAGCCGCCTGAGTTCTGGGGCCAACGTCCTGACTTTC.

The genes are TRBV27 and TRBJ2-7, with D perhaps being TRBD1 or TRBD2 (6 bases each). The V and J ends lost 7 bases and 5 bases respectively, with 24 bases between them. Germline CDR1 and CDR2: MNHEY and SMNVEV (reference sequence). The CDR3 contains 16 residues. The CDR3 nucleotides are TGTGCCAGCACCCAAGGAGGGGGTAACGCTATCCACGAGCAGTACTTC. Translating it yields CASTQGGGNAIHEQYF.

The chain is built from TRBV7-3 and TRBJ1-6; no firm D call. The V gene's germline CDR1 is SGHTA and CDR2 FQGTGA. The ends were cut back, 2 bases at V and 0 bases at J, with 5 bases in the middle. CDR3 length: 15 residues. CDR3 sequence reads: CASSLEDSYNSPLHF. CDR3 bases: TGTGCCAGCAGCTTAGAGGACTCCTATAATTCACCCCTCCACTTT.

There are a few counts of this clone. The chain employs TRBV5-1 and TRBJ2-5; 7 positions match TRBD2. Germline V gene lookup returns CDR1 SGHRS and CDR2 YFSETQ. The CDR3 extends over 15 amino acids. The junction had 14 bases not matched to a gene; V was cut back by 4 bases and J by 8 bases. DNA of the CDR3: TGCGCCAGCAGCCCCACGGATTTCGGGGGGAACACCCAGTACTTC. Translation gives CASSPTDFGGNTQYF.

V gene TRBV15 combines with J gene TRBJ2-6, with TRBD2 as a possible D gene (6 bases). CDR1 LNHNV and CDR2 YYDKDF come from the germline V gene (reference sequence). This CDR3 is built from 16 residues. The V end was cut by 0 bases, the J end by 4 bases, with 10 bases between. CDR3 region: CATSRDGGTGANVLTF. CDR3 DNA sequence: TGTGCCACCAGCAGAGATGGGGGGACGGGGGCCAACGTCCTGACTTTC. The whole variable domain, remainder taken from reference TRBV15 and TRBJ2-6, is DAMVIQNPRYQVTQFGKPVTLSCSQTLNHNVMYWYQQKSSQAPKLLFHYYDKDFNNEADTPDNFQSRRPNTSFCFLDIRSPGLGDTAMYLCATSRDGGTGANVLTFGAGSRLTVL.

This chain connects TRBV6-5 to TRBJ1-4, with 7 bases aligning to TRBD1. The CDR3 covers 14 residues. Trimming cost V 7 bases and J 7 bases; bases outside gene matches: 9. Germline values: CDR1 MNHEY, CDR2 SVGAGI. The CDR3 nucleotides are TGTGCCAGCAACCGAGGGGGCGCGGGTGAAAAACTGTTTTTT. This translates into CASNRGGAGEKLFF.